This T cell receptor (beta chain) was documented in a study of human T cells and chemical hapten exposure. Study information: Once 0.01% DPC had been applied to the upper back by patch test, readings were taken at 6 days. Variation in per-sample TCR yields came mainly from small pooled library volume differences.

As for this clonotype: Its antigen is currently unknown.

Study-wide results and caveats: DPC sensitization left the count of TCRs above 1 in 1000 unchanged.

TCRdb reanalysed the RACE reads using MiXCR and keeps one entry per CDR3 protein. The table shows approximately 260,000 distinct CDR3 sequences, with 7.5% to 8% occurring only once. Per the germline V gene, CDR1 is MNHEY and CDR2 is SVGEGT. V gave up 11 bases and J gave up 0 bases, with 19 bases separating them. CDR3 length: 15 residues. Time point: pre-sensitization, week 0. Treatment defined: therapeutic diphenylcyclopropenone sensitization with weekly scalp DPC. Here the sequenced sample was whole blood, taken in connection with sensitization to the hapten diphenylcyclopropenone (DPC). The origin of this receptor is a man younger than 30 with alopecia areata. Some clones in this sample may be carry-over from other donors' samples. V and J are TRBV6-2 or TRBV6-3 and TRBJ1-1; possible D gene TRBD1, 6 bases. The CDR3 DNA reads as TGTGCCGGCAACAGGGACCTTAGCTTGAACACTGAAGCTTTCTTT. It yields the protein CAGNRDLSLNTEAFF.